This T cell receptor beta chain came from a study of CD8 T cells in ankylosing spondylitis. Quantitative 5'-RACE was performed with molecular barcodes, and it yielded the TCR beta libraries. TCRdb re-derived calls from the 5' RACE reads in MiXCR, one entry per CDR3 protein. The table shows nearly 350,000 distinct CDR3 sequences, with roughly 14% occurring only once. As to this clonotype: Its antigen remains unknown.

Study findings and constraints: One TCR beta motif, made up of under ten highly homologous variants, appeared characteristic of ankylosing spondylitis blood. Clones that were linked to disease were CD8+ and were relatively rare in peripheral blood.

Germline CDR1 and CDR2: LGHDT and YNNKEL (reference sequence). The CDR3 consists of 15 residues. The V and J ends lost 1 base and 3 bases respectively, with 13 bases between them. The sequenced sample was blood, either unsorted or a sorted T cell fraction (not recorded which). This chain connects TRBV3-1 to TRBJ2-7; possibly TRBD2 for D (6 bases). The receptor comes from a male donor with ankylosing spondylitis or in good health (not recorded which). CDR3 DNA sequence: TGTGCCAGCAGCCAAGTAAGCGGGTCATACTACGAGCAGTACTTC. This gives the protein CASSQVSGSYYEQYF.